This TCR beta chain stems from a study of blood T cell repertoires in COVID-19. The wider study: Both acute and convalescent COVID-19 samples were obtained from the United States, Italy and Spain. Nucleic acid was either cDNA or gDNA, and it came from T cells, B-cell-depleted T cells, or PBMCs.

Only in-frame clones appear in the TCRdb table, and some are missing; sequencing was by immunoSEQ multiplex PCR. This repertoire shows more than 50,000 clones, over 75% found once; its top ten account for around 9.6%. This CDR3 is built from 15 residues. V lost 0 bases to trimming and J lost 2 bases; unmatched junction nucleotides: 5. The germline V gene encodes CDR1 SGHNT and CDR2 YYREEE (reference sequence). The V gene is TRBV5-4, the J gene TRBJ2-7, with 7 bases aligning to TRBD2. This TCR was sampled from a human donor in a cohort sampled during active COVID-19. Input material: peripheral blood. In nucleotides, the CDR3 is TGTGCCAGCAGCTTGGGGGCTAGCGGCCCCTACGAGCAGTACTTC. This codes for CASSLGASGPYEQYF.